What follows describes a single T cell receptor beta chain. The data are from a study of T cells in localized non-small cell lung cancer. The CDR3 runs 16 residues. V lost 1 base to trimming and J lost 4 bases, with 14 bases between them. CDR1 is SNHLY and CDR2 is FYNNEI in the germline V gene. Produced via immunoSEQ multiplex PCR; TCRdb's table is partial and in-frame only. This table has 25,000 to 30,000 clones, more than 70% appearing once. The V call is TRBV2, the J call TRBJ1-3; no definite D call. This material consisted of peripheral blood, taken before any cancer treatment. The receptor's source is a female donor of 60 years or more with stage III squamous cell lung carcinoma. The CDR3 is CASSEEVGGIGNTIYF. The CDR3 DNA sequence: TGTGCCAGCAGTGAAGAAGTAGGAGGAATCGGAAACACCATATATTTT.